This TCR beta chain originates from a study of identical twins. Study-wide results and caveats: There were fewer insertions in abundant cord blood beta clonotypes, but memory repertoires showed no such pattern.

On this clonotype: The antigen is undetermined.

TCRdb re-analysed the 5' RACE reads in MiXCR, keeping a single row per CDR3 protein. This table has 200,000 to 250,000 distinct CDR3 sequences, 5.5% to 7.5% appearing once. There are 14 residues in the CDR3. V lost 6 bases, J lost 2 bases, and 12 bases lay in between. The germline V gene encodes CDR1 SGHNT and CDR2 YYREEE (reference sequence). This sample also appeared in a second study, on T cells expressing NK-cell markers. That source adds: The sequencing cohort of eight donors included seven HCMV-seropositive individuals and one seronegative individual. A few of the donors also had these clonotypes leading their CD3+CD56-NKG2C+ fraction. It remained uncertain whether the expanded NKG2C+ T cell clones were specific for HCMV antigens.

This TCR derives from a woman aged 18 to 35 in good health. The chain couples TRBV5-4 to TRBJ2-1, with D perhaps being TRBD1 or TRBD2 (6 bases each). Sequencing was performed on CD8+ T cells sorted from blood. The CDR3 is CASNSRGAYNEQFF. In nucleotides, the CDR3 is TGTGCCAGCAATTCAAGGGGGGCCTACAATGAGCAGTTCTTC.